A single sample is the source of the 26 T cell receptor beta chains below, sequenced in a study of cytomegalovirus exposure and HLA in healthy donors. PCR involved 60 Vbeta and 13 Jbeta primers. The data were produced by immunoSEQ multiplex PCR, yet TCRdb's version contains in-frame clones alone and is incomplete. The sample shows around 100,000 clones, under 85% of them seen only once. Sample: PBMCs. These receptors were obtained from a man in his fifties in good health and CMV-seropositive.

V and J are TRBV5-1 and TRBJ2-7, with TRBD2 as a possible D gene (5 bases). The CDR3 is made up of 12 amino acids. The V gene lost 6 bases and the J gene lost 2 bases, with 9 bases spanning the gap. Germline CDR1 reads SGHRS; CDR2 reads YFSETQ. The CDR3: CASTRGPYEQYF. Here the CDR3 DNA reads TGCGCCAGCACCCGGGGTCCCTACGAGCAGTACTTC. Supplemented by reference TRBV5-1 and TRBJ2-7, the full variable domain reads KAGVTQTPRYLIKTRGQQVTLSCSPISGHRSVSWYQQTPGQGLQFLFEYFSETQRNKGNFPGRFSGRQFSNSRSEMNVSTLELGDSALYLCASTRGPYEQYFGPGTRLTVT.

V usage is TRBV11-3 and J usage is TRBJ1-2; 8 positions agree with TRBD1. The trim removed 8 bases at V and 6 bases at J, leaving 2 bases unmatched. The CDR3 consists of 11 residues. Germline CDR1 and CDR2: SGHNT and YENEEA. CDR3 residues: CASSTGDGYTF. DNA of the CDR3: TGTGCCAGCTCGACAGGGGATGGCTACACCTTC.

The chain couples TRBV28 to TRBJ2-5; TRBD2 is a possible D gene (5 bases). The ends were cut back, 9 bases at V and 0 bases at J, with 11 bases in the middle. The CDR3 is 13 residues long. CDR1 is MDHEN, CDR2 SYDVKM, per germline. The CDR3 loop is CASIMRDQETQYF. Here the CDR3 DNA reads TGTGCCAGTATAATGAGGGACCAAGAGACCCAGTACTTC.

This clone came up a few times. The chain uses TRBV5-8 and TRBJ1-5; 7 nucleotides agree with TRBD1. Per the germline V gene, CDR1 is SGHTS and CDR2 is YDEGEE. The CDR3 covers 15 residues. J gave up 0 bases and V 4 bases, and 4 bases lay outside the gene matches. The CDR3 DNA sequence: TGTGCCAGCAGCCCCGGACAGGCTAGCAATCAGCCCCAGCATTTT. This gives the protein CASSPGQASNQPQHF.

V usage is TRBV7-8 and J usage is TRBJ2-1; TRBD1 aligns across 7 bases. Unmatched junction bases numbered 4, after V lost 5 bases and J lost 0 bases. Germline CDR1 reads SGHVS; CDR2 reads FQNEAQ. The CDR3 spans 15 residues. CDR3 sequence reads: CASSQQGSSYNEQFF. The DNA for the CDR3 is TGTGCCAGCAGCCAACAGGGGAGCTCCTACAATGAGCAGTTCTTC. The variable domain in full, with the rest retrieved from reference TRBV7-8 and TRBJ2-1, is GAGVSQSPRYKVAKRGQDVALRCDPISGHVSLFWYQQALGQGPEFLTYFQNEAQLDKSGLPSDRFFAERPEGSVSTLKIQRTQQEDSAVYLCASSQQGSSYNEQFFGPGTRLTVL.

The chain couples TRBV9 to TRBJ2-1; TRBD2 matches at 7 bases. The V gene end was trimmed by 0 bases and the J gene end by 0 bases; junction bases not matched to a gene: 9. The length of the CDR3 is 18 residues. Per the germline V gene, CDR1 is SGDLS and CDR2 is YYNGEE. In DNA form, the CDR3 reads TGTGCCAGCAGCGTAGGGGGGACGGCGGGAGCCTCCTACAATGAGCAGTTCTTC. Protein: CASSVGGTAGASYNEQFF.

The gene calls are TRBV21-1 and TRBJ2-1; no check of the table's D call, TRBD1, against the DNA was made. TRBV21-1 is listed as a pseudogene. The CDR3 length is 12 residues. DNA for the CDR3: TGTGCCAGCAGCAAAGGGCACGATGAGCAGTTCTTC. It translates to CASSKGHDEQFF.

The V call is TRBV5-1, the J call TRBJ2-3; no definite D call. The CDR3 has 13 amino acids. Germline V gene sequence: CDR1 SGHRS, CDR2 YFSETQ. Trimming removed 4 bases at V and 1 base at J, with 7 bases between. CDR3 DNA: TGCGCCAGCAGCCATCAGGGCACAGATACGCAGTATTTT. Translating gives CASSHQGTDTQYF.

For this clone: At one boundary the junction diverges from the germline segment, which might be a read error. The chain carries TRBV7-9 and TRBJ2-4, with D possibly being TRBD2 (5 bases). Per germline, CDR1 SEHNR and CDR2 FQNEAQ (reference sequence). The CDR3 consists of 12 residues. The CDR3 bases are TGTTCCAGCAGGCCCGACGGGGACATTCAGTACTTC. It yields the protein CSSRPDGDIQYF.

The V and J genes are TRBV29-1 and TRBJ2-3, with 13 bases matching TRBD2. CDR3 size: 18 residues. Germline trimming cut 6 bases from V and 5 bases from J; bases unmatched to any gene: 17. Germline V gene sequence: CDR1 SQVTM, CDR2 ANQGSEA. In nucleotides, the CDR3 is TGCAGCGTAACCGGGACCTCCCCTACTAGCGGGAGGGGAGATACGCAGTATTTT. Translating gives CSVTGTSPTSGRGDTQYF.

In this sample, this clone turned up a few times. V gene TRBV2 combines with J gene TRBJ2-3, with a weak D call TRBD1 (5 bases). The germline V and J ends were trimmed by 6 bases and 2 bases, with 12 bases remaining between them. Germline lookup yields CDR1 SNHLY and CDR2 FYNNEI. This CDR3 contains 14 residues. Here the CDR3 reads CASSAEGDTDTQYF. The CDR3 DNA follows: TGTGCCAGCAGCGCTGAAGGGGACACAGATACGCAGTATTTT.

This chain connects TRBV7-9 to TRBJ2-7; 11 nucleotides line up with TRBD1. V lost 4 bases to trimming and J lost 2 bases; unmatched junction nucleotides: 7. The CDR3 sequence is 16 residues long. Germline V gene data show CDR1 as SEHNR and CDR2 as FQNEAQ (reference sequence). The CDR3 bases are TGTGCCAGCAGCTCGTTTCCGGGACAGGGGGCCTACGAGCAGTACTTC. Translation: CASSSFPGQGAYEQYF.

The CDR3: CASSPRPGQYEQYF. In DNA form, the CDR3 reads TGTGCCAGCAGTCCCCGCCCGGGACAGTACGAGCAGTACTTC. The chain recombines TRBV27 with TRBJ2-7, with 7 bases identical to TRBD1. Germline trimming cut 5 bases from V and 4 bases from J; bases unmatched to any gene: 8. The CDR3 is made up of 14 amino acids. Germline loops: CDR1 MNHEY, CDR2 SMNVEV (reference sequence).

The CDR3 DNA reads as TGTGCCAGCAGCCGTAGCGGGAGCAGGTACAATGAGCAGTTCTTC. Encoded protein: CASSRSGSRYNEQFF. V gene TRBV5-4 combines with J gene TRBJ2-1, with TRBD2 matching 9 bases. Losses at the gene ends were 4 bases for V and 4 bases for J; bases not matched to a gene: 6. The CDR3 runs 15 residues. Germline CDR1 is SGHNT and CDR2 is YYREEE (reference sequence).

V usage is TRBV6-1 and J usage is TRBJ2-5, with a tentative D call TRBD1 (6 bases). In germline, CDR1 is MNHNS, CDR2 SASEGT. V was cut by 5 bases and J by 13 bases, with 14 bases left in between. The CDR3 contains 11 residues. The CDR3 DNA sequence: TGTGCCAGCAGTTCGCCAGGGGCTATGTACTTC. It yields the protein CASSSPGAMYF.

There are a few counts of this clone. The V call is TRBV6-6, the J call TRBJ2-5, with TRBD2 as a possible D gene (5 bases). There are 13 residues in the CDR3. Germline CDR1 MNHNY, CDR2 SVGAGI (reference sequence). Trimming removed 4 bases from V and 5 bases from J, with 11 bases in between. The CDR3 is CASSFITGETQYF. The CDR3 nucleotides are TGTGCCAGCAGTTTCATAACGGGGGAGACCCAGTACTTC.

This clone was detected a few times. CDR3: CASSLGTYEQYF. In DNA form, the CDR3 reads TGTGCCAGCAGCCTCGGGACCTACGAGCAGTACTTC. The rearrangement joins TRBV5-6 to TRBJ2-7; the D gene is possibly TRBD2 (5 bases). V lost 4 bases and J 2 bases, leaving 7 bases between the germline ends. Looked up from germline, CDR1 is SGHDT and CDR2 is YYEEEE. The CDR3 is 12 amino acids.

This clone showed up just a few times. V is TRBV2 and J is TRBJ2-7; no reliable D call. Trimming took off 9 bases at V and 6 bases at J, with 21 bases between the two ends. Germline lookup yields CDR1 SNHLY and CDR2 FYNNEI. The CDR3 totals 14 residues. CDR3 region: CASLWSPSTGEQYF. For the CDR3, the DNA is TGTGCCAGTTTATGGTCACCCTCGACGGGCGAGCAGTACTTC.

The rearrangement uses TRBV18 and TRBJ2-7; 8 nucleotides agree with TRBD1. The CDR3 loop spans 15 amino acids. CDR1 is KGHSH and CDR2 is LQKENI in the germline V gene. The junction had 3 bases not matched to a gene; V was cut back by 2 bases and J by 0 bases. The CDR3 region is CASSPGQGYSYEQYF. For the CDR3, the DNA is TGTGCCAGCTCACCAGGACAGGGTTACTCCTACGAGCAGTACTTC.

The chain uses TRBV5-6 and TRBJ2-1, with 9 nucleotides matching TRBD2. Germline V gives CDR1 SGHDT, CDR2 YYEEEE. V dropped 0 bases and J dropped 8; count of bases not matched to a gene: 6. CDR3 length: 15 residues. The chain's CDR3 is CASSLVSREGYEQFF. CDR3 DNA sequence: TGTGCCAGCAGCTTGGTTTCGCGGGAGGGGTATGAGCAGTTCTTC.

The chain couples TRBV11-2 to TRBJ2-3; TRBD1 agrees at 7 bases. Germline CDR1 SGHAT, CDR2 FQNNGV. The CDR3 runs 14 residues. V dropped 4 bases and J dropped 4; count of bases not matched to a gene: 5. CDR3 amino acids: CASSSLQGPDTQYF. For the CDR3, the DNA is TGTGCCAGCAGCTCCTTACAGGGGCCAGATACGCAGTATTTT. Drawing the rest from reference TRBV11-2 and TRBJ2-3, the complete variable domain is EAGVAQSPRYKIIEKRQSVAFWCNPISGHATLYWYQQILGQGPKLLIQFQNNGVVDDSQLPKDRFSAERLKGVDSTLKIQPAKLEDSAVYLCASSSLQGPDTQYFGPGTRLTVL.

This clone appeared a few times. The chain has TRBV27 and TRBJ2-7; a possible D gene is TRBD2 (5 bases). V lost 4 bases and J 0 bases, leaving 7 bases between the germline ends. Germline V lookup: CDR1 MNHEY, CDR2 SMNVEV (reference sequence). The CDR3 consists of 13 residues. The CDR3 region is CASSSGDSYEQYF. The CDR3 DNA reads TGTGCCAGCAGTTCCGGGGACTCCTACGAGCAGTACTTC.

This chain connects TRBV27 to TRBJ2-7, with 9 bases that match TRBD2. This CDR3 has 15 residues. Germline V lookup: CDR1 MNHEY, CDR2 SMNVEV (reference sequence). V shed 5 bases, J shed 3 bases, and the junction held 8 bases outside the gene matches. The chain's CDR3 is CASSVTSGTNYEQYF. As DNA, the CDR3 is TGTGCCAGCAGTGTGACTAGCGGAACAAACTACGAGCAGTACTTC.

This chain uses TRBV10-3 with TRBJ2-5, with D tentatively TRBD2 (6 bases). Germline values: CDR1 ENHRY, CDR2 SYGVKD. Trimming pared 7 bases from V and 5 bases from J, leaving 14 bases between. The CDR3 loop spans 13 amino acids. CDR3 in DNA: TGTGCCATCAATCAGCGGGCGTTGGAGACCCAGTACTTC. It translates to CAINQRALETQYF.

V gene TRBV27 combines with J gene TRBJ2-5; no clear D. There are 13 residues in the CDR3. Germline loops: CDR1 MNHEY, CDR2 SMNVEV (reference sequence). V was clipped by 3 bases and J by 12 bases, with 17 bases between them. The CDR3 nucleotides read TGTGCCAGCAGTTTGAGACCTACTCATCGGGAGTACTTC. Translating gives CASSLRPTHREYF.

The rearrangement joins TRBV7-3 to TRBJ2-7; weak D call: TRBD2 (7 bases). With 5 bases removed from V and 2 bases from J, the gap between germline ends came to 13 bases. CDR1 and CDR2 from the germline V gene are SGHTA and FQGTGA. CDR3 size: 14 residues. The CDR3 loop is CASSGRGGPYEQYF. In nucleotides, the CDR3 is TGTGCCAGCAGCGGACGCGGGGGCCCCTACGAGCAGTACTTC.